Shown below are 25 T cell receptor beta chains from a single sample sequenced in a study of T cell clones after liver transplantation. Only in-frame clones appear in the TCRdb table, and some are missing; sequencing was by immunoSEQ multiplex PCR. The repertoire holds tens of thousands of clones, with less than 85% as singletons. Here the sequenced sample was CD4+ T cells from blood, taken at the 22-month timepoint. These receptors all come from a human patient who received a liver transplant. Among the T cells, some may be from the graft donor.

The chain combines TRBV27 with TRBJ1-2, with D unresolved. CDR1 and CDR2 (germline): MNHEY, SMNVEV (reference sequence). CDR3 length: 13 amino acids. V was cut by 2 bases and J by 4 bases, with 8 bases left in between. The CDR3 here is CASSLHFGYGYTF. CDR3 coding DNA: TGTGCCAGCAGTTTACATTTTGGCTATGGCTACACCTTC.

There are a few counts of this clone. The chain employs TRBV5-1 and TRBJ1-1; D is unclear. Trimming stripped 0 bases from V and 1 base from J, with 10 bases between. The CDR3 length is 15 residues. The V gene's germline CDR1 is SGHRS and CDR2 YFSETQ. The CDR3 DNA sequence: TGCGCCAGCAGCTTGGAAGGCATCCGGAACACTGAAGCTTTCTTT. Its translation is CASSLEGIRNTEAFF.

The chain uses TRBV11-3 and TRBJ2-2; 12 positions match TRBD2. Germline CDR1 and CDR2: SGHNT and YENEEA. The V and J ends lost 6 bases and 5 bases, in that order; junction bases with no gene match: 16. This CDR3 contains 19 residues. In DNA form, the CDR3 reads TGTGCCAGCAGTTCACCCGGGACTAGCGGGCAAGGCGGAACCGGGGAGCTGTTTTTT. Translated, it gives CASSSPGTSGQGGTGELFF.

This sequence joins TRBV7-9 and TRBJ2-7; 8 nucleotides align to TRBD1. The CDR3 has 16 amino acids. Germline CDR1 is SEHNR and CDR2 is FQNEAQ (reference sequence). V lost 4 bases to trimming and J lost 4 bases; unmatched junction nucleotides: 12. The CDR3 sequence: CASSSSDTGGNYEQYF. The CDR3 region has the DNA TGTGCCAGCAGCTCCTCAGACACAGGGGGTAATTACGAGCAGTACTTC.

The chain links TRBV12-5 to TRBJ1-1; TRBD1 aligns across 7 bases. Germline V gene lookup returns CDR1 LGHNT and CDR2 FRNRAP. This CDR3 has 14 residues. The V segment lost 6 bases and the J segment 3 bases; nucleotides outside the gene matches: 7. The CDR3 coding sequence is TGTGCTAGTGGGGGGACAGCTAGTGACACTGAAGCTTTCTTT. Translation: CASGGTASDTEAFF.

The sample holds one count of this clone. The chain couples TRBV5-1 to TRBJ1-2; possibly TRBD1 for D (5 bases). Per the germline V gene, CDR1 is SGHRS and CDR2 is YFSETQ. V was clipped by 2 bases and J by 0 bases, with 17 bases between them. This CDR3 spans 17 amino acids. CDR3 bases: TGCGCCAGCAGCTTTACCGGCTCAGGGTCTACTAACTATGGCTACACCTTC. As protein: CASSFTGSGSTNYGYTF.

The chain recombines TRBV29-1 with TRBJ2-6, with 11 bases that match TRBD2. This CDR3 region has 16 residues. The J segment lost 2 bases and the V segment lost 4 bases, leaving 4 bases of the junction unmatched. Germline V lookup: CDR1 SQVTM, CDR2 ANQGSEA. The CDR3 spells CSVVLAGGPGANVLTF. CDR3 DNA sequence: TGCAGCGTTGTTCTAGCGGGGGGTCCTGGGGCCAACGTCCTGACTTTC.

The rearrangement uses TRBV5-1 and TRBJ2-1; no clear D gene. Germline lookup yields CDR1 SGHRS and CDR2 YFSETQ. The CDR3 spans 15 residues. Trimming cost V 0 bases and J 1 base, with 8 bases left between them. CDR3 DNA: TGCGCCAGCAGCTTGGACGTGGGATCCTACAATGAGCAGTTCTTC. This translates into CASSLDVGSYNEQFF.

The chain has TRBV28 and TRBJ2-5, with 11 nucleotides matching TRBD1. CDR1 and CDR2 from the germline V gene are MDHEN and SYDVKM. This CDR3 comprises 14 residues. The junction had 7 bases not matched to a gene; V was cut back by 6 bases and J by 7 bases. The DNA for the CDR3 is TGTGCCAGCAGGGGGACAGGGGGATTCGGGACCCAGTACTTC. Protein product: CASRGTGGFGTQYF.

This chain connects TRBV29-1 to TRBJ2-1; TRBD2 might be the D (5 bases). The germline gives CDR1 SQVTM, CDR2 ANQGSEA. CDR3 length: 13 amino acids. Deletions cut 4 bases from V and 3 bases from J, with 10 bases between. For the CDR3, the DNA is TGCAGCGTTGCGAGAGGGTACTACAATGAGCAGTTCTTC. Protein product: CSVARGYYNEQFF.

The V gene is TRBV4-2, the J gene TRBJ2-5; TRBD2 matches at 13 bases. The junction had 8 bases not matched to a gene; V was cut back by 0 bases and J by 7 bases. CDR1 is LGHNA and CDR2 is YNFKEQ in the germline V gene. This CDR3 region has 17 residues. CDR3: CASSQDWTSGRGGTQYF. CDR3 DNA sequence: TGTGCCAGCAGCCAAGACTGGACTAGCGGGAGAGGGGGGACCCAGTACTTC.

This clone is judged medium-sized (0.01 to 0.1%). The chain carries TRBV5-8 and TRBJ1-2; no firm D call. Between the trimmed V and J ends, which lost 0 bases and 7 bases, there was a span of 7 bases. This CDR3 is built from 12 residues. Germline assignment: CDR1 SGHTS and CDR2 YDEGEE. The DNA for the CDR3 is TGTGCCAGCAGCTTGGATGACACTGGCTACACCTTC. Translation: CASSLDDTGYTF. Full variable domain (remainder filled in from reference TRBV5-8 and TRBJ1-2): EAGVTQSPTHLIKTRGQQATLRCSPISGHTSVYWYQQALGLGLQFLLWYDEGEERNRGNFPPRFSGRQFPNYSSELNVNALELEDSALYLCASSLDDTGYTFGSGTRLTVV.

V gene TRBV5-6 combines with J gene TRBJ2-3; 16 bases line up with TRBD2. Trimming cost V 3 bases and J 4 bases; bases outside gene matches: 11. This CDR3 spans 19 amino acids. CDR1 is SGHDT, CDR2 YYEEEE, per germline. The CDR3 region is CASSSGTTGTSGRADTQYF. The CDR3 nucleotides are TGTGCCAGCAGCTCCGGGACTACCGGGACTAGCGGGAGGGCAGATACGCAGTATTTT.

The rearrangement links TRBV10-3 to TRBJ2-2; 12 nucleotides align to TRBD2. Germline values: CDR1 ENHRY, CDR2 SYGVKD. This CDR3 is 15 amino acids long. V shed 4 bases, J shed 9 bases, and the junction held 6 bases outside the gene matches. CDR3 nucleotides: TGTGCCATCAGTGCGACTAGCGGGAGATCTAGGGAGCTGTTTTTT. As protein: CAISATSGRSRELFF.

V gene TRBV5-1 combines with J gene TRBJ2-1; TRBD2 agrees at 11 bases. CDR1 and CDR2 (germline): SGHRS, YFSETQ. With V trimmed by 1 base and J by 10 bases, 22 bases remained unmatched. CDR3 length equals 20 residues. CDR3 nucleotides: TGCGCCAGCAGCTTGTTGGCGAACCGACTAGCGGGGCCTGACGGTGGGGAGCAGTTCTTC. It is translated as CASSLLANRLAGPDGGEQFF.

In regard to this clone: The junction differs from germline at one of its ends, possibly a read error. This chain connects TRBV7-7 to TRBJ2-1; TRBD1 matches 7 bases. Germline CDR1 SSHAT, CDR2 FNYEAQ (reference sequence). The CDR3 sequence is 13 residues long. As DNA, the CDR3 is TGTGCTAGCAGCCAGATCAGGGGGTATGAGCAGTTCTTC. Translation: CASSQIRGYEQFF.

The chain links TRBV5-1 to TRBJ2-2; the D is unclear. Trimming cost V 0 bases and J 7 bases, with 16 bases left between them. From germline, CDR1 is SGHRS and CDR2 YFSETQ. This CDR3 is 16 amino acids long. CDR3 DNA sequence: TGCGCCAGCAGCTTGGCCCCTCTAGGAACGGGCGGGGAGCTGTTTTTT. This encodes CASSLAPLGTGGELFF.

The V and J genes are TRBV9 and TRBJ2-7; D may be TRBD1 (5 bases). The germline V gene encodes CDR1 SGDLS and CDR2 YYNGEE. The V end was cut by 0 bases, the J end by 5 bases, with 18 bases between. The CDR3 sequence is 16 residues long. CDR3 in DNA: TGTGCCAGCAGCGTAGATCCCCAGGGAAGGGTCCACGAGCAGTACTTC. It is translated as CASSVDPQGRVHEQYF.

The rearrangement joins TRBV13 to TRBJ2-3, with 7 bases identical to TRBD2. The length of the CDR3 is 15 residues. Germline V CDR1 and CDR2: PRHDT, FYEKMQ (reference sequence). V gave up 3 bases and J gave up 1 base; unmatched junction bases: 4. CDR3 residues: CASSFRRGGTDTQYF. The CDR3, as DNA: TGTGCCAGCAGCTTCCGACGGGGGGGCACAGATACGCAGTATTTT.

This CDR3 reads CASSPTGTEVDEQFF. In DNA form, the CDR3 reads TGTGCCAGCTCTCCCACGGGGACGGAGGTGGATGAGCAGTTCTTC. The V gene is TRBV18, the J gene TRBJ2-1; TRBD1 or TRBD2 may be the D gene (5 bases each). The CDR3 contains 15 residues. From germline, CDR1 is KGHSH and CDR2 LQKENI. V lost 6 bases and J lost 8, with 20 bases in between.

The chain joins TRBV5-4 to TRBJ2-3, with 8 bases aligning to TRBD2. The V gene end was trimmed by 4 bases and the J gene end by 4 bases; junction bases not matched to a gene: 14. Germline CDR1 and CDR2: SGHNT and YYREEE (reference sequence). The CDR3 length is 17 residues. The DNA for the CDR3 is TGTGCCAGCAGCCAATCTTATGGCGCGGGGGGATCAGATACGCAGTATTTT. Translated, it gives CASSQSYGAGGSDTQYF.

The rearrangement joins TRBV5-1 to TRBJ2-3; D is undetermined. The CDR3 has 14 amino acids. The ends were cut back, 4 bases at V and 2 bases at J, with 11 bases in the middle. Germline V gene sequence: CDR1 SGHRS, CDR2 YFSETQ. CDR3 in DNA: TGCGCCAGCAGCCAGCCCTCGGCCACAGATACGCAGTATTTT. Its protein is CASSQPSATDTQYF. Looking up the rest from reference TRBV5-1 and TRBJ2-3 gives the full variable domain: KAGVTQTPRYLIKTRGQQVTLSCSPISGHRSVSWYQQTPGQGLQFLFEYFSETQRNKGNFPGRFSGRQFSNSRSEMNVSTLELGDSALYLCASSQPSATDTQYFGPGTRLTVL.

The chain couples TRBV15 to TRBJ1-1; D not certain. The CDR3 runs 13 residues. Trimming left V 5 bases short and J 3 bases short, with 10 bases between. Germline CDR1 reads LNHNV; CDR2 reads YYDKDF (reference sequence). CDR3 protein: CATSAMADTEAFF. CDR3 DNA sequence: TGTGCCACCAGCGCAATGGCCGACACTGAAGCTTTCTTT.

The rearrangement joins TRBV27 to TRBJ2-7; D gene ambiguous. Deletions cut 6 bases from V and 2 bases from J, with 11 bases between. Germline lookup yields CDR1 MNHEY and CDR2 SMNVEV (reference sequence). CDR3 length equals 13 residues. CDR3 coding DNA: TGTGCCAGCAGGAAGGGCAGTACCTACGAGCAGTACTTC. This translates into CASRKGSTYEQYF.

This chain joins TRBV28 and TRBJ2-3; 11 nucleotides line up with TRBD2. Trimming took 1 base from V and 0 from J; bases not matched to a gene: 6. The CDR3 loop spans 18 amino acids. Germline CDR1 MDHEN, CDR2 SYDVKM. The CDR3 DNA reads as TGTGCCAGCAGTTTATTAGCGGCTAGCGGGAGGAGCACAGATACGCAGTATTTT. Translation gives CASSLLAASGRSTDTQYF.